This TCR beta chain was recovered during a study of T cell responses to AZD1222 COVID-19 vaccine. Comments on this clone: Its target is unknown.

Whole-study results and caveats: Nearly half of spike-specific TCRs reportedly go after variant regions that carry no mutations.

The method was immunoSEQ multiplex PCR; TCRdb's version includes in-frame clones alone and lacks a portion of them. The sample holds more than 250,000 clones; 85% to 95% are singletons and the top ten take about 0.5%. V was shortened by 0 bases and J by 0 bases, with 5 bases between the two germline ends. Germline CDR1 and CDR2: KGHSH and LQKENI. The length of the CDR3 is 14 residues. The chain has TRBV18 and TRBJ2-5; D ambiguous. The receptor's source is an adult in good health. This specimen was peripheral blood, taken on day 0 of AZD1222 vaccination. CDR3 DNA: TGTGCCAGCTCACCACCCATGGACCAAGAGACCCAGTACTTC. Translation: CASSPPMDQETQYF.